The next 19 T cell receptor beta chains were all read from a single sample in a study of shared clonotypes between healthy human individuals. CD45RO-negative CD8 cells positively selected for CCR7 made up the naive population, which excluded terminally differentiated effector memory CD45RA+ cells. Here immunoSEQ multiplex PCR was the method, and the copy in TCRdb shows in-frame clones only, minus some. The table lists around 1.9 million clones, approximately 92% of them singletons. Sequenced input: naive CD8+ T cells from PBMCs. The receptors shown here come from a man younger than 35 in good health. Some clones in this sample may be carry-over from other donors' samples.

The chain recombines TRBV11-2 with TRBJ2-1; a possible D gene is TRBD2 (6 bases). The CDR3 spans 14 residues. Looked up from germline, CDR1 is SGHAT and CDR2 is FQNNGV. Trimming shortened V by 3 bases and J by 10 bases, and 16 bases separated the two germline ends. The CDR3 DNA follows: TGTGCCAGCAGCTTTGCGGGAAAGGGAAGAGAGCAGTTCTTC. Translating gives CASSFAGKGREQFF.

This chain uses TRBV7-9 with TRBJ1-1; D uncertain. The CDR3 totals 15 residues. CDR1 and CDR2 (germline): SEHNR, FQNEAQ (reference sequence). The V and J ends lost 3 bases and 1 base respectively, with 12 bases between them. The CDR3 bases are TGTGCCAGCAGCTTCTTTAGGTCGCAGAACACTGAAGCTTTCTTT. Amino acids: CASSFFRSQNTEAFF.

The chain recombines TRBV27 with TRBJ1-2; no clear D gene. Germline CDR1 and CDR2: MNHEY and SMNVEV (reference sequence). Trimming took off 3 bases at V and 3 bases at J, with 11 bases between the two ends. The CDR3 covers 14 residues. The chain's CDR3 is CASSFVGSDYGYTF. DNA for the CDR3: TGTGCCAGCAGTTTTGTGGGTAGTGACTATGGCTACACCTTC.

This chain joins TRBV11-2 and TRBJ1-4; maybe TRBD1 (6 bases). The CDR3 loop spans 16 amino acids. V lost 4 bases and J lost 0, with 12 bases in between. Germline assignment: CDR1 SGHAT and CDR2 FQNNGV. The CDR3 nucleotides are TGTGCCAGCAGCTACCAGGGGTTTGCAACTAATGAAAAACTGTTTTTT. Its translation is CASSYQGFATNEKLFF.

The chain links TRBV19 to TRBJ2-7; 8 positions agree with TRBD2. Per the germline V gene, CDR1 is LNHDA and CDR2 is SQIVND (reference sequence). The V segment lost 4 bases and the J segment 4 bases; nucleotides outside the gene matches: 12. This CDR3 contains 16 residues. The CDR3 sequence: CASSTQNWREEYEQYF. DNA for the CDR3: TGTGCCAGTAGTACTCAAAACTGGCGGGAGGAATACGAGCAGTACTTC. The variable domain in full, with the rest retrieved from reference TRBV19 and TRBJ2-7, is DGGITQSPKYLFRKEGQNVTLSCEQNLNHDAMYWYRQDPGQGLRLIYYSQIVNDFQKGDIAEGYSVSREKKESFPLTVTSAQKNPTAFYLCASSTQNWREEYEQYFGPGTRLTVT.

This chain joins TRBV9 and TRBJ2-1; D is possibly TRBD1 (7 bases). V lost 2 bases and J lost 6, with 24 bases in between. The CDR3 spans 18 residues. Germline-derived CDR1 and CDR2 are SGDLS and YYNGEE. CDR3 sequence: CASSVGQDPSLGGNEQFF. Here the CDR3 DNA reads TGTGCCAGCAGCGTTGGACAGGATCCTTCCCTGGGGGGCAATGAGCAGTTCTTC. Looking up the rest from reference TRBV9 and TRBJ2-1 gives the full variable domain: DSGVTQTPKHLITATGQRVTLRCSPRSGDLSVYWYQQSLDQGLQFLIQYYNGEERAKGNILERFSAQQFPDLHSELNLSSLELGDSALYFCASSVGQDPSLGGNEQFFGPGTRLTVL.

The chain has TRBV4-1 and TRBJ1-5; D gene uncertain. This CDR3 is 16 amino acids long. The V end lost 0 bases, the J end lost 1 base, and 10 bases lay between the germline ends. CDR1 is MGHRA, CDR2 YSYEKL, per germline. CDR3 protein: CASSQEPGLSNQPQHF. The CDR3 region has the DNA TGCGCCAGCAGCCAAGAACCGGGGTTGAGCAATCAGCCCCAGCATTTT.

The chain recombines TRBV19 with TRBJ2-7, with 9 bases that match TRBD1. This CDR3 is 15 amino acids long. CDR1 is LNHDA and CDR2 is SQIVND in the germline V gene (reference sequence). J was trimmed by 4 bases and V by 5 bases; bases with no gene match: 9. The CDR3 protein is CASSGGQGFVYEQYF. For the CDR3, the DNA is TGTGCCAGTAGTGGAGGACAGGGGTTTGTTTACGAGCAGTACTTC.

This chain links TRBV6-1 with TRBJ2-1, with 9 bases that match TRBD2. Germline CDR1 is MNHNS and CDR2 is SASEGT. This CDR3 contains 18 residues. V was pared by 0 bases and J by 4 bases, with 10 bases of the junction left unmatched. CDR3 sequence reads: CASSEATFAGGGYNEQFF. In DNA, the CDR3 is TGTGCCAGCAGTGAAGCGACGTTCGCGGGAGGGGGGTACAATGAGCAGTTCTTC.

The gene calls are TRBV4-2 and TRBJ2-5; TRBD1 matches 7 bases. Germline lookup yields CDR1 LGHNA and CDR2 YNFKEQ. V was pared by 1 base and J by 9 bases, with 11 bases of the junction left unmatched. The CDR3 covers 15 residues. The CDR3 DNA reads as TGTGCCAGCAGCCAAGGGACAGGAAGACCAATGGCCCAGTACTTC. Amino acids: CASSQGTGRPMAQYF.

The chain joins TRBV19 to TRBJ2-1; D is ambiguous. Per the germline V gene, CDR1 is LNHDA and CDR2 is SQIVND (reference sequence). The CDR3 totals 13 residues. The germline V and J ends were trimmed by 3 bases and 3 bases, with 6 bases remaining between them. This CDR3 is CASSIGDYNEQFF. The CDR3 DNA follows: TGTGCCAGTAGTATTGGCGACTACAATGAGCAGTTCTTC.

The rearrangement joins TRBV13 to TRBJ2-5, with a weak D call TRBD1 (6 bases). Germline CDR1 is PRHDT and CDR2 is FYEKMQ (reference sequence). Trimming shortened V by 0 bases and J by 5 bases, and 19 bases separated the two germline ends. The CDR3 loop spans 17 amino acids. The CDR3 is CASSLGSGVVSWETQYF. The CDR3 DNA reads TGTGCCAGCAGCTTAGGGTCAGGGGTGGTTTCGTGGGAGACCCAGTACTTC.

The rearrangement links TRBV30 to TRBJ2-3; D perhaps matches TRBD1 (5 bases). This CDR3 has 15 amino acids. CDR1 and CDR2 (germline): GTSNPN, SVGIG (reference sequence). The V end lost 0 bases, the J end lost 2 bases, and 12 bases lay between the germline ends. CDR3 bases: TGTGCCTGGAGTGTAGGCTCGACAGACACAGATACGCAGTATTTT. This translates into CAWSVGSTDTDTQYF.

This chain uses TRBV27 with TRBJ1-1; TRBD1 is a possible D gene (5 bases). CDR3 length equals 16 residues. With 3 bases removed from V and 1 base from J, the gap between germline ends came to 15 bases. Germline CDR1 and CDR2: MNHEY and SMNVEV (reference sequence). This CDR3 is CASSFHTGTQNTEAFF. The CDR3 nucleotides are TGTGCCAGCAGTTTCCATACCGGGACGCAGAACACTGAAGCTTTCTTT.

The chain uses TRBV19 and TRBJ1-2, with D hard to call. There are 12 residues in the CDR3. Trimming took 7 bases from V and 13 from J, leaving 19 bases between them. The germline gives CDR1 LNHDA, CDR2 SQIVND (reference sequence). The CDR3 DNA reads TGTGCCAGTACCCGTTCGGGGTCGGCTAGCACCTTC. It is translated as CASTRSGSASTF.

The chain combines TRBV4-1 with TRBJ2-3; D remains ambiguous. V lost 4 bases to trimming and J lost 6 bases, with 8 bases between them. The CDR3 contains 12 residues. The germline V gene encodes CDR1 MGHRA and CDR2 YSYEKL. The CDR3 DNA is TGCGCCAGCAGCCCCCCCGCGGATACGCAGTATTTT. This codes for CASSPPADTQYF.

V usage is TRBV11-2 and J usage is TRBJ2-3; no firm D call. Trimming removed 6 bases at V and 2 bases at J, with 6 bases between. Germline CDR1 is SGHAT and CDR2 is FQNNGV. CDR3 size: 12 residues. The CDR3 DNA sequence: TGTGCCAGCAGACCATTCACAGATACGCAGTATTTT. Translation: CASRPFTDTQYF. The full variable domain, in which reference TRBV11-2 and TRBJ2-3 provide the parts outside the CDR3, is EAGVAQSPRYKIIEKRQSVAFWCNPISGHATLYWYQQILGQGPKLLIQFQNNGVVDDSQLPKDRFSAERLKGVDSTLKIQPAKLEDSAVYLCASRPFTDTQYFGPGTRLTVL.

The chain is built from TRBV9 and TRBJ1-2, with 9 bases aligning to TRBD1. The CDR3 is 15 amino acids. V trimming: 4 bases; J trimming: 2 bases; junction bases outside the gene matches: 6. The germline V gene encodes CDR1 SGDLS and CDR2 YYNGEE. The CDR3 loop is CASSPHGTGNYGYTF. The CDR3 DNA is TGTGCCAGCAGCCCTCATGGGACAGGGAACTATGGCTACACCTTC. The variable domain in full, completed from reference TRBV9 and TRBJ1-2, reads DSGVTQTPKHLITATGQRVTLRCSPRSGDLSVYWYQQSLDQGLQFLIQYYNGEERAKGNILERFSAQQFPDLHSELNLSSLELGDSALYFCASSPHGTGNYGYTFGSGTRLTVV.

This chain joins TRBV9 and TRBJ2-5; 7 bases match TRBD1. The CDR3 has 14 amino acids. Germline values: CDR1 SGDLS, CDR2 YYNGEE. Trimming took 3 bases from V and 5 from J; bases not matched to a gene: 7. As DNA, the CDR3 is TGTGCCAGCAGCGGAGGGGGCTTTGGGGAGACCCAGTACTTC. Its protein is CASSGGGFGETQYF.